The text below deals with one T cell receptor beta chain. What it binds is not known. This sample stems from a study of cytomegalovirus exposure and HLA in healthy donors. PCR used 60 Vbeta primers and 13 Jbeta primers. Generated by immunoSEQ multiplex PCR, the TCRdb table keeps only in-frame clones and is missing some. The data contain 180,000 or so clones, less than 90% of them singletons. Findings and limits, study-wide: Cytomegalovirus association was assigned to around 150 TCR beta chains. A further, later analysis showed that HLA-associated TCR beta chains (compared with equally common others) were more clonally expanded.

This TCR came from a woman in her thirties in good health and CMV-seronegative. The material sequenced was PBMCs.

CDR3 nucleotides: TGTGCCAGCCAGGGACTAGCGGGAGAAGGATCCTACAATGAGCAGTTCTTC. Protein: CASQGLAGEGSYNEQFF. The chain links TRBV28 to TRBJ2-1; 14 positions match TRBD2. This CDR3 has 17 residues. The V and J ends lost 8 bases and 1 base, in that order; junction bases with no gene match: 7. Germline V CDR1 and CDR2: MDHEN, SYDVKM. Variable domain in full (rest from reference TRBV28 and TRBJ2-1): DVKVTQSSRYLVKRTGEKVFLECVQDMDHENMFWYRQDPGLGLRLIYFSYDVKMKEKGDIPEGYSVSREKKERFSLILESASTNQTSMYLCASQGLAGEGSYNEQFFGPGTRLTVL.